This TCR beta chain was observed in a study of T cell clonality in common variable immunodeficiency. General study findings and limits: Compared with controls, CVID subjects had fewer shared TCRbeta clones.

Measured with immunoSEQ multiplex PCR; TCRdb has only the in-frame clones, and not every one. The profile covers approximately 37,000 clones, none occurring a single time. This CDR3 is 13 amino acids long. Germline V gene sequence: CDR1 LNHDA, CDR2 SQIVND (reference sequence). This clone occurred many times. Its antigen remains unknown. The read terminates 3 residues before the CDR3 end, so the remaining end is supplied by the germline J gene. Sequenced sample: peripheral blood mononuclear cells. The genes are TRBV19 and TRBJ1-1, with D perhaps matching TRBD1 (6 bases). The sequence was obtained from a person aged 18-70 years in good health. CDR3 bases read: TGTGCCAGCACTACAGGGACCAGTTCAGGA. It is translated as CASTTGTSSG. Given in full, the CDR3 is CASTTGTSSGAFF.